Below, 15 T cell receptor beta chains from the same sample are listed, as sequenced in a study of T-cell reconstitution after alpha-beta-depleted transplantation in children. For TCRbeta, the library was prepared with unique molecular identifiers. Using its own MiXCR run on the PCR reads, TCRdb lists one record per CDR3 protein. This sample yields about 980,000 distinct CDR3 sequences, of which 25% to 30% are seen a single time; roughly 30% belongs to the top ten. Material: PBMCs, mostly from graft donor cells, obtained 360 days after TCRalphabeta/CD19-depleted stem cell transplant. The receptor source for this set is a boy under two years old who had a stem cell transplant for SCID, so the T cells may come from the graft donor.

The chain couples TRBV5-1 to TRBJ2-1; unclear D gene. Between the trimmed V and J ends, which lost 4 bases and 7 bases, there was a span of 12 bases. The CDR3 is made up of 13 amino acids. Germline loops: CDR1 SGHRS, CDR2 YFSETQ. CDR3 nucleotides: TGCGCCAGCAGCCCGGTCATCATTAATGAGCAGTTCTTC. As protein: CASSPVIINEQFF.

The V call is TRBV5-5, the J call TRBJ2-1; a possible D gene is TRBD2 (5 bases). The V end was cut by 4 bases, the J end by 12 bases, with 17 bases between. Per germline, CDR1 SGHKS and CDR2 YYEKEE (reference sequence). This CDR3 has 13 residues. The CDR3 spells CASSLQLVFGQFF. The CDR3, as DNA: TGTGCCAGCAGCCTTCAACTAGTGTTTGGGCAGTTCTTC. Filled out from reference TRBV5-5 and TRBJ2-1, the complete variable domain reads DAGVTQSPTHLIKTRGQQVTLRCSPISGHKSVSWYQQVLGQGPQFIFQYYEKEERGRGNFPDRFSARQFPNYSSELNVNALLLGDSALYLCASSLQLVFGQFFGPGTRLTVL.

This clonotype turned up a few times. The V and J genes are TRBV7-8 and TRBJ2-5, with D perhaps assigned TRBD1 or TRBD2 (7 bases each). V gave up 5 bases and J gave up 5 bases, with 18 bases separating them. The CDR3 consists of 15 residues. Germline V gives CDR1 SGHVS, CDR2 FQNEAQ. CDR3: CASSPGGGPYETQYF. DNA of the CDR3: TGTGCCAGCAGCCCAGGGGGGGGGCCTTACGAGACCCAGTACTTC.

J is TRBJ2-1 and V is TRBV18; 7 positions match TRBD1. The CDR3 is 15 amino acids. The trim removed 2 bases at V and 3 bases at J, leaving 4 bases unmatched. Germline assignment: CDR1 KGHSH and CDR2 LQKENI. This CDR3 is CASSPGGQVYNEQFF. In DNA form, the CDR3 reads TGTGCCAGCTCACCAGGCGGACAGGTCTACAATGAGCAGTTCTTC.

The rearrangement joins TRBV3-1 to TRBJ2-7; the D gene is possibly TRBD2 (5 bases). Germline CDR1 is LGHDT and CDR2 is YNNKEL (reference sequence). V lost 6 bases, J lost 0 bases, and 15 bases lay in between. CDR3 length: 15 amino acids. The CDR3 DNA reads TGTGCCAGCAGTCGCCAGCGAGGGAGCTCCTACGAGCAGTACTTC. Protein product: CASSRQRGSSYEQYF.

The chain links TRBV7-9 to TRBJ2-7, with D unresolved. The CDR3 contains 13 residues. Germline values: CDR1 SEHNR, CDR2 FQNEAQ (reference sequence). V lost 4 bases and J lost 6, with 13 bases in between. The CDR3 protein is CASSSTLPVEQYF. CDR3 in DNA: TGTGCCAGCAGCTCTACCCTCCCGGTCGAGCAGTACTTC.

This chain joins TRBV12-3 or TRBV12-4 and TRBJ2-7; tentative D call: TRBD2 (5 bases). Trimming pared 3 bases from V and 2 bases from J, leaving 8 bases between. CDR3 length: 13 amino acids. CDR3 nucleotides: TGTGCCAGCAGTTTTGGTAGCGCCTACGAGCAGTACTTC. The encoded protein is CASSFGSAYEQYF.

This clonotype was observed a handful of times. The chain couples TRBV10-3 to TRBJ2-1, with a possible D match to TRBD2 (5 bases). This CDR3 contains 16 residues. Trimming removed 5 bases from V and 4 bases from J, with 18 bases in between. Germline V gene sequence: CDR1 ENHRY, CDR2 SYGVKD. CDR3 region: CAISQPGVPPYNEQFF. The CDR3 region has the DNA TGTGCCATCAGTCAACCCGGGGTTCCTCCATACAATGAGCAGTTCTTC.

This clonotype was recorded many times. The chain combines TRBV18 with TRBJ1-2, with 8 nucleotides matching TRBD1. The CDR3 sequence is 15 residues long. Germline lookup yields CDR1 KGHSH and CDR2 LQKENI. Germline trimming cut 3 bases from V and 8 bases from J; bases unmatched to any gene: 11. CDR3: CASSPNKDRAGGYTF. CDR3 nucleotides: TGTGCCAGCTCACCTAACAAGGACAGGGCGGGAGGCTACACCTTC. Full variable domain (missing parts from reference TRBV18 and TRBJ1-2): NAGVMQNPRHLVRRRGQEARLRCSPMKGHSHVYWYRQLPEEGLKFMVYLQKENIIDESGMPKERFSAEFPKEGPSILRIQQVVRGDSAAYFCASSPNKDRAGGYTFGSGTRLTVV.

This clonotype appeared a few times. The rearrangement links TRBV5-1 to TRBJ2-7, with TRBD2 identical over 9 bases. This CDR3 comprises 15 residues. CDR1 and CDR2 (germline): SGHRS, YFSETQ. With 4 bases clipped from V and 3 bases from J, the junction kept 8 bases outside the gene matches. CDR3 amino acids: CASSLVPAGGYEQYF. In DNA, the CDR3 is TGCGCCAGCAGCCTAGTACCAGCGGGGGGCTACGAGCAGTACTTC.

V and J are TRBV5-6 and TRBJ1-1; tentatively, D is TRBD1 (5 bases). This CDR3 is built from 15 residues. CDR1 SGHDT and CDR2 YYEEEE come from the germline V gene. Deletions cut 4 bases from V and 1 base from J, with 14 bases between. The CDR3 DNA follows: TGTGCCAGCAGCCTTTACAGAAGGGGGAACACTGAAGCTTTCTTT. Encoded protein: CASSLYRRGNTEAFF.

The V call is TRBV5-1, the J call TRBJ1-1; no firm D call. The CDR3 is 15 amino acids. Germline V CDR1 and CDR2: SGHRS, YFSETQ. Trimming stripped 0 bases from V and 8 bases from J, with 17 bases between. The CDR3 DNA reads as TGCGCCAGCAGCTTGGTCACGAGGATCAGTCCCGAAGCTTTCTTT. It yields the protein CASSLVTRISPEAFF.

This clonotype turned up a few times. The CDR3 DNA reads TGTGCCAGCACCAAAGGGACAGGGTCTAGCACAGATACGCAGTATTTT. Its translation: CASTKGTGSSTDTQYF. V usage is TRBV6-2 or TRBV6-3 and J usage is TRBJ2-3; TRBD1 matches at 9 bases. The CDR3 extends over 16 amino acids. Germline CDR1 reads MNHEY; CDR2 reads SVGEGT. The junction had 8 bases not matched to a gene; V was cut back by 7 bases and J by 0 bases.

This clonotype appeared a few times. The rearrangement links TRBV24-1 to TRBJ1-6, with D uncertain. CDR1 KGHDR and CDR2 SFDVKD come from the germline V gene. Trimming took 5 bases from V and 9 from J, leaving 13 bases between them. The length of the CDR3 is 14 residues. The chain's CDR3 is CATSVDPDSSPLHF. The CDR3 bases are TGTGCCACCAGTGTGGACCCCGATAGTTCACCCCTCCACTTT.

This clonotype has ten or more counts. The chain employs TRBV7-3 and TRBJ2-1, with TRBD2 matching over 14 bases. This CDR3 is built from 16 residues. The V gene's germline CDR1 is SGHTA and CDR2 FQGTGA. The ends lost 3 bases at V and 3 bases at J; junction bases unmatched: 1. DNA for the CDR3: TGTGCCAGCAGCTTGGGACTAGCGGGGGACTACAATGAGCAGTTCTTC. Residues: CASSLGLAGDYNEQFF.